Here is one T cell receptor (beta chain) with its context. The specificity of this receptor is unknown. One base away there is no much larger clone; base qualities are not given. To prepare the library, the immunoSEQ multiplex PCR assay was applied. Rearranged TCR beta chain sequences were amplified using the hsTCRB Kit according to the manufacturer's protocol. An Illumina MiSeq was used to sequence the TCRB libraries. The authors' analysis ran thus. The proprietary platform of the kit vendor was used for demultiplexing, trimming and gene mapping. This is the immuneACCESS table as TCRdb keeps it, with only in-frame sequences that have V and J called. A part of the clones is gone; compared with another copy, unresolved V genes explain less than half, and the rest is unexplained. V, J and clone size are taken as reported in that table, and D and trimming were inferred from the DNA itself. In all, the sample holds about 38,000 clones, and around three quarters of those were seen once. The ten most abundant clones make up around 5.2% of the sample.

The time point label corresponds to: week 5, during vaccination. A 20-mer mutant IDH1 peptide at 300 micrograms in Montanide made up each vaccine dose, which was injected subcutaneously together with topical imiquimod. Newly diagnosed WHO grade 3 or 4 IDH1-mutant astrocytomas showing loss of nuclear ATRX were present in the donors. The samples were drawn from NOA16, a multicentre, single-arm, open-label phase I trial in Germany that tested a mutant IDH1 peptide vaccine in humans for the first time. The DNeasy Blood and Tissue Kit was used to extract genomic DNA from EDTA blood for TCRB sequencing. The sample originates from a study of a mutant IDH1 vaccine in newly diagnosed glioma (dated by TCRdb to the early 2020s). Background for the entire study: Across visits V03 through V10, patients got a total of eight vaccinations, given in weeks 1, 3, 5, 7, 11, 15, 19 and 23. In the chemotherapy-containing groups, vaccination started alongside temozolomide cycles, whereas in patients who had radiotherapy alone it started 4-6 weeks after radiotherapy. The approximately 32 treated patients were around 62% male and roughly 40% female, with a mean age of about 38 years. Prior to enrollment, standard therapy consisting of radiotherapy alone, temozolomide alone, or radiochemotherapy with temozolomide had been administered to patients, with the combination being received by most patients. Peripheral blood was collected at six visits: V03 (baseline), V05, V07, V10, V12 and V13. For exploratory analyses, around 26 treated patients had longitudinal TCRB deep sequencing done wherever samples were available.

The CDR3 contains 13 residues, cysteine and phenylalanine counted. The CDR3 DNA has 39 bases and is translated from base 1. V loses 6 bases of germline sequence and J loses 0 bases, and the interval between the two ends is 10 bases. According to the germline V gene, CDR1 reads SQVTM and CDR2 reads ANQGSEA. Broad study findings and their caveats: The authors stated that sample limitations prevented analyses of patient blood samples from being reproduced. Immune responses induced by the vaccine were seen in around 93% of patients across multiple MHC alleles. Pseudoprogression appeared unrelated to alterations in the top peripheral T cell clonotypes detected by TCRB sequencing. Selection of PBMC samples for TCRB deep sequencing was based on availability.

This specimen was PBMCs, taken from a glioma patient whose treatment included an IDH1 peptide vaccine. The chain couples TRBV29-1 to TRBJ2-3; 5 matching bases give a weak D call of TRBD2. The sequence was obtained from a middle-aged man with glioma. CDR3 loop: CSVRTGSTDTQYF. The bases read TGCAGCGTACGGACGGGGAGCACAGATACGCAGTATTTT.